Included here is one TCR beta chain sequence, with context. Its antigen remains unknown. The sample belongs to a study of T cell responses to AZD1222 COVID-19 vaccine. Assay used: immunoSEQ multiplex PCR; TCRdb lists only in-frame clones, some missing. The sample holds about 150,000 clones, approximately 92% seen once. Whole-study results and caveats: Repertoire sampling happened only post peak T cell response. Following two doses of AZD1222, Spike-specific TCR breadth and depth rose.

This CDR3 has 13 residues. From germline, CDR1 is LGHNA and CDR2 YSLEER. The ends were cut back, 0 bases at V and 9 bases at J, with 9 bases in the middle. V is TRBV4-3 and J is TRBJ2-1, with no clear D. The material was peripheral blood, obtained 28 days after the second AZD1222 dose. This clonotype originated in an adult who received the AZD1222 COVID-19 vaccine. CDR3 bases: TGCGCCAGCAGCCAAGAATCGAGCTTTGAGCAGTTCTTC. The encoded protein is CASSQESSFEQFF.